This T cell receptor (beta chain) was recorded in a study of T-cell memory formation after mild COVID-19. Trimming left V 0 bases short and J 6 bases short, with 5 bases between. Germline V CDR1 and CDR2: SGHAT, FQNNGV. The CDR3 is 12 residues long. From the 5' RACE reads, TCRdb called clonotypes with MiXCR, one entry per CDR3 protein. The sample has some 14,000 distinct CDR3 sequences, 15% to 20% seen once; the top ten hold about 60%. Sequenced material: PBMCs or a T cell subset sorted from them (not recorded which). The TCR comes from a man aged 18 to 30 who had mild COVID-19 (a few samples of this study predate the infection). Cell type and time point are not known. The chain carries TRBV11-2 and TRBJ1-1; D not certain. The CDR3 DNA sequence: TGTGCCAGCAGCTTAGATTGGGCTGAAGCTTTCTTT. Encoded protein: CASSLDWAEAFF.